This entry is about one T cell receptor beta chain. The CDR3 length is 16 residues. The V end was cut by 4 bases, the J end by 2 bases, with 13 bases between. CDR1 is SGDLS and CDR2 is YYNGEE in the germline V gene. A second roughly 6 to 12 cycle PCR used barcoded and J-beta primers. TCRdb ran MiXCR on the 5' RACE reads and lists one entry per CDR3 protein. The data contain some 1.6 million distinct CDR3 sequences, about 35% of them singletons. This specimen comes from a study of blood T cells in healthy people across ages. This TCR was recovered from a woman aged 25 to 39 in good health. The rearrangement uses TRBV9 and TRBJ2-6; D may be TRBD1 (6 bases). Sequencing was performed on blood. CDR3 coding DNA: TGTGCCAGCAGCCCCAGGGGAGACCCTGGGGCCAACGTCCTGACTTTC. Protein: CASSPRGDPGANVLTF.